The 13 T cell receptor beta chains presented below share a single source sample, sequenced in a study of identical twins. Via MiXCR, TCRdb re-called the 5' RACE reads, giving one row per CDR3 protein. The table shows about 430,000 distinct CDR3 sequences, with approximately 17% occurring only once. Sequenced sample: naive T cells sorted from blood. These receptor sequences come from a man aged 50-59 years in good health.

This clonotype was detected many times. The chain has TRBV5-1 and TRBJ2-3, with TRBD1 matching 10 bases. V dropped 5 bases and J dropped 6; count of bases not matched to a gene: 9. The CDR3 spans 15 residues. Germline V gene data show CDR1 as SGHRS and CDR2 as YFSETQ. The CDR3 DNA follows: TGCGCCAGCAGGCTGACGGGGACAGGGGTGGATACGCAGTATTTT. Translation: CASRLTGTGVDTQYF.

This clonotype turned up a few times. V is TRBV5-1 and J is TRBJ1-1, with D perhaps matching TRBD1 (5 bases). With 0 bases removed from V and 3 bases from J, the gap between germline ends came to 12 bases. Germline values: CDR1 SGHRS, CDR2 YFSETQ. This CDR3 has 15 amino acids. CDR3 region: CASSLDPGGDTEAFF. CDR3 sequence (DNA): TGCGCCAGCAGCTTGGATCCGGGGGGTGACACTGAAGCTTTCTTT.

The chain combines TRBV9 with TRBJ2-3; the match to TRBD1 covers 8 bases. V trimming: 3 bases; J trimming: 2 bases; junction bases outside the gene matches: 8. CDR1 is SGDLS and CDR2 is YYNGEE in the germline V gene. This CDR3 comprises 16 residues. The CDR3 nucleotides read TGTGCCAGCAGCGAAACAGGGGGTAGTCTCACAGATACGCAGTATTTT. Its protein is CASSETGGSLTDTQYF. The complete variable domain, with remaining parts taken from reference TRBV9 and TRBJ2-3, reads DSGVTQTPKHLITATGQRVTLRCSPRSGDLSVYWYQQSLDQGLQFLIQYYNGEERAKGNILERFSAQQFPDLHSELNLSSLELGDSALYFCASSETGGSLTDTQYFGPGTRLTVL.

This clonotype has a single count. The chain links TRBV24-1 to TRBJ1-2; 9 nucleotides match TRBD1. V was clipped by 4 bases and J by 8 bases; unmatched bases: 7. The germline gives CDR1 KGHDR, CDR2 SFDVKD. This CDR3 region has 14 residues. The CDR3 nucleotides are TGTGCCACCAGTGAGCCCGGGACAGGGAGAGGCTACACCTTC. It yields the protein CATSEPGTGRGYTF.

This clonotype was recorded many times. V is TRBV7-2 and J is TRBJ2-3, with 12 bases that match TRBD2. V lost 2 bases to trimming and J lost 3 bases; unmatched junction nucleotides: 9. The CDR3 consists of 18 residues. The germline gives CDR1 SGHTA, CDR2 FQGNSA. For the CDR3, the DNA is TGTGCCAGCAGCTTAACGCCGACTAGCGGGGGTGGTACAGATACGCAGTATTTT. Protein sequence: CASSLTPTSGGGTDTQYF.

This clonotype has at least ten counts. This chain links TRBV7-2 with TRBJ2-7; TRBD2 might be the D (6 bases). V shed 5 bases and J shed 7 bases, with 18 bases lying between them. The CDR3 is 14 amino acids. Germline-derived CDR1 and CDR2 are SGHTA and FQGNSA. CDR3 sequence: CASSLTTSTREQYF. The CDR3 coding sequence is TGTGCCAGCAGCCTCACCACTAGCACCAGGGAGCAGTACTTC. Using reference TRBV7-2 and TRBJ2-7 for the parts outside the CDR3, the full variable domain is GAGVSQSPSNKVTEKGKDVELRCDPISGHTALYWYRQSLGQGLEFLIYFQGNSAPDKSGLPSDRFSAERTGGSVSTLTIQRTQQEDSAVYLCASSLTTSTREQYFGPGTRLTVT.

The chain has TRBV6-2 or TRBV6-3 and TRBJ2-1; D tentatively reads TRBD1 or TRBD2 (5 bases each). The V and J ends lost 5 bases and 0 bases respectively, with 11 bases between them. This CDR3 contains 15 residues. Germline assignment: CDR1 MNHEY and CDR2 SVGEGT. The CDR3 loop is CASSTGRSSYNEQFF. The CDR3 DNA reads TGTGCCAGCAGTACGGGACGTAGCTCCTACAATGAGCAGTTCTTC.

The CDR3, as DNA: TGCGCCAGCAGCCAACTACAGGGGAGCACAGATACGCAGTATTTT. Translating gives CASSQLQGSTDTQYF. This rearrangement joins TRBV4-3 to TRBJ2-3; TRBD1 agrees at 7 bases. CDR3 size: 15 residues. From germline, CDR1 is LGHNA and CDR2 YSLEER. Unmatched junction bases numbered 2, after V lost 2 bases and J lost 0 bases.

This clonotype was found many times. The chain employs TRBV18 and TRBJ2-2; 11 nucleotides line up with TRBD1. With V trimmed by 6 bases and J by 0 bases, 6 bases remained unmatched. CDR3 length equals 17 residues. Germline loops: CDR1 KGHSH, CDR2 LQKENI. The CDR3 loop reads CASSQGQGASNTGELFF. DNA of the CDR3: TGTGCCAGCTCCCAAGGACAGGGGGCGTCGAACACCGGGGAGCTGTTTTTT.

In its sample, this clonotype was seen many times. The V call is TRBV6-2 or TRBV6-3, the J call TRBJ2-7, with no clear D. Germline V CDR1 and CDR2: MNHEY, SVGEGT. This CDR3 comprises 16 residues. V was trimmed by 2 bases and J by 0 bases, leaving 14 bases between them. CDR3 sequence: CASSYNTRISSYEQYF. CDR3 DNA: TGTGCCAGCAGTTACAACACTCGGATAAGCTCCTACGAGCAGTACTTC.

This CDR3 reads CASSQEVGVEQYF. The CDR3 region has the DNA TGCGCCAGCAGCCAAGAGGTAGGGGTCGAGCAGTACTTC. The chain has TRBV4-3 and TRBJ2-7; maybe TRBD1 (5 bases). The CDR3 consists of 13 residues. Germline-derived CDR1 and CDR2 are LGHNA and YSLEER. The V end lost 0 bases, the J end lost 6 bases, and 9 bases lay between the germline ends.

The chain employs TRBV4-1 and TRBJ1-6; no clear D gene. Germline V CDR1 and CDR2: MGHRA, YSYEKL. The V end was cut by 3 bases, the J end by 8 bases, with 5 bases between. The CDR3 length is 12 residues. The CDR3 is CASSQADSPLHF. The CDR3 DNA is TGCGCCAGCAGCCAGGCGGATTCACCCCTCCACTTT.

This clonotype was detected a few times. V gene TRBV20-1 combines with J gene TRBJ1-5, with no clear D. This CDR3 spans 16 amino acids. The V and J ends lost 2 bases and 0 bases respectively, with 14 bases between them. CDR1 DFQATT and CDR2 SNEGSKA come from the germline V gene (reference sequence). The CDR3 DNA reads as TGCAGTGCTAGAACCCCTCTAGATTATAGCAATCAGCCCCAGCATTTT. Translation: CSARTPLDYSNQPQHF.